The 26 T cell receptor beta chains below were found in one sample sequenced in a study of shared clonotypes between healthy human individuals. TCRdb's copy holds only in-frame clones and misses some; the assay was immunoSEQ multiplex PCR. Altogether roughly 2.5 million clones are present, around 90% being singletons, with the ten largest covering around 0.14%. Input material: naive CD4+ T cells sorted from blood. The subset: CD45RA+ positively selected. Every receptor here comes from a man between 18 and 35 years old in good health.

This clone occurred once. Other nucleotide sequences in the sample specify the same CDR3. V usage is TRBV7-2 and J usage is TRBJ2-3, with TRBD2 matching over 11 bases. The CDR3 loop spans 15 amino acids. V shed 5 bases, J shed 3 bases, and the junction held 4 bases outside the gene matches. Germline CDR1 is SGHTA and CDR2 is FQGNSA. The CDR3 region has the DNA TGTGCCAGCAGCCTGAGACTAGCGGGAACAGATACGCAGTATTTT. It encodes CASSLRLAGTDTQYF. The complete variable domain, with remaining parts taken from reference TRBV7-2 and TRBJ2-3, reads GAGVSQSPSNKVTEKGKDVELRCDPISGHTALYWYRQSLGQGLEFLIYFQGNSAPDKSGLPSDRFSAERTGGSVSTLTIQRTQQEDSAVYLCASSLRLAGTDTQYFGPGTRLTVL.

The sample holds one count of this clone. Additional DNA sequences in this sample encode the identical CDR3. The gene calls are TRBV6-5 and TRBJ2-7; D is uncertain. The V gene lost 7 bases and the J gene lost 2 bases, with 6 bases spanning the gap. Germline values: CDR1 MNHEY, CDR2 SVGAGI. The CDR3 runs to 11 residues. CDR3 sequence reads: CASTGTYEQYF. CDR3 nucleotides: TGTGCCAGCACTGGGACCTACGAGCAGTACTTC.

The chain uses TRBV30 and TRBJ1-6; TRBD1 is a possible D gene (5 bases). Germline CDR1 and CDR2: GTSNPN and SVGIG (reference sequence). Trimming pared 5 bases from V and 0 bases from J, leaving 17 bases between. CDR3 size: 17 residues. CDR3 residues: CAWSQDSRSSYNSPLHF. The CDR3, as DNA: TGTGCCTGGTCACAGGATTCCCGAAGCTCCTATAATTCACCCCTCCACTTT.

The CDR3 loop reads CASSPPGASYNSPLHF. The CDR3 bases are TGTGCCAGCTCACCTCCAGGTGCCTCCTATAATTCACCCCTCCACTTT. The chain joins TRBV18 to TRBJ1-6; no reliable D call. The CDR3 totals 16 residues. V gave up 3 bases and J gave up 0 bases, with 9 bases separating them. Germline loops: CDR1 KGHSH, CDR2 LQKENI.

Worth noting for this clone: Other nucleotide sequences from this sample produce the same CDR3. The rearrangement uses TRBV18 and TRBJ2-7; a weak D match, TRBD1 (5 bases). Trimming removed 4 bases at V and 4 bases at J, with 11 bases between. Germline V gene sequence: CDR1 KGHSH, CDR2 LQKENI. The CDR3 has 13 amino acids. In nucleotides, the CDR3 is TGTGCCAGCTCACTTGACAGTACTTACGAGCAGTACTTC. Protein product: CASSLDSTYEQYF.

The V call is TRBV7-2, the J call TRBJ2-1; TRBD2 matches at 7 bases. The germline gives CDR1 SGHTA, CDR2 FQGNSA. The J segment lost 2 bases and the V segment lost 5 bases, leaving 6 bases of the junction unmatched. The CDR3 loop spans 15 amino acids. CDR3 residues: CASSVSGAPYNEQFF. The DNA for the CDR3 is TGTGCCAGCAGCGTCAGCGGGGCCCCCTACAATGAGCAGTTCTTC.

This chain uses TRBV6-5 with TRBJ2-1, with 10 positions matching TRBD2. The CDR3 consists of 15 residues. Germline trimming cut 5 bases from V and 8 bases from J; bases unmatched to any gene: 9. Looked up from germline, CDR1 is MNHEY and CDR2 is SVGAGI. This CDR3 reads CASSAASGGKDEQFF. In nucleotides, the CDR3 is TGTGCCAGCAGTGCGGCTAGCGGGGGTAAGGATGAGCAGTTCTTC.

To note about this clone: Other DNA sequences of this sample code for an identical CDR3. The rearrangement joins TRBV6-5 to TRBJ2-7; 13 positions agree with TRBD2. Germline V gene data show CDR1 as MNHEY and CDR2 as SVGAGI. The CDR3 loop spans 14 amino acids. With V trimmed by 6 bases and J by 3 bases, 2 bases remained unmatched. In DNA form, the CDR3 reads TGTGCCAGCAGACGACTAGCGGGAGGCTACGAGCAGTACTTC. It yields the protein CASRRLAGGYEQYF.

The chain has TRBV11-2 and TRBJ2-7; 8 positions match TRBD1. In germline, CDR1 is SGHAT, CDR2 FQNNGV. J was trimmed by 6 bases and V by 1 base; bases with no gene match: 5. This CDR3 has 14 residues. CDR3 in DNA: TGTGCCAGCAGCTTAGGTGGACAGGGCGGCGAGCAGTACTTC. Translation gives CASSLGGQGGEQYF.

The CDR3 nucleotides read TGTGCCAGCTCACCACCGGGACTAGCGGGAGCCGGCTACGAGCAGTACTTC. It codes for CASSPPGLAGAGYEQYF. The chain employs TRBV18 and TRBJ2-7; TRBD2 agrees at 14 bases. The germline V gene encodes CDR1 KGHSH and CDR2 LQKENI. The CDR3 runs to 17 residues. V dropped 0 bases and J dropped 3; count of bases not matched to a gene: 4.

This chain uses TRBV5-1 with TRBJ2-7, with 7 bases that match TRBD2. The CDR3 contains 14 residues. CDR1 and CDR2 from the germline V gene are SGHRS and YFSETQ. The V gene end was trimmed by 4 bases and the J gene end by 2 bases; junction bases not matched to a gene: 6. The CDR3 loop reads CASSVTSDPYEQYF. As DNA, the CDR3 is TGCGCCAGCAGCGTTACTAGCGACCCCTACGAGCAGTACTTC. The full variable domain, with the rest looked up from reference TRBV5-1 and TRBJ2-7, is KAGVTQTPRYLIKTRGQQVTLSCSPISGHRSVSWYQQTPGQGLQFLFEYFSETQRNKGNFPGRFSGRQFSNSRSEMNVSTLELGDSALYLCASSVTSDPYEQYFGPGTRLTVT.

CDR3 sequence: CASRTGQGYGYTF. The CDR3 DNA sequence: TGTGCCAGTAGGACAGGACAGGGCTATGGCTACACCTTC. This chain uses TRBV19 with TRBJ1-2; 8 bases align to TRBD1. The CDR3 spans 13 residues. The V gene's germline CDR1 is LNHDA and CDR2 SQIVND (reference sequence). Trimming took 6 bases from V and 4 from J; bases not matched to a gene: 4.

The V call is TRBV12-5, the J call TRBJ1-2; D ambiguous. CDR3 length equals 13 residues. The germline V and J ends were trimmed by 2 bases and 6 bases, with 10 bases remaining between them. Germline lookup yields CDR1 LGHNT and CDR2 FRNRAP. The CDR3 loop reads CASGLFPKNGYTF. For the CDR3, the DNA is TGTGCTAGTGGTTTGTTCCCAAAAAATGGCTACACCTTC.

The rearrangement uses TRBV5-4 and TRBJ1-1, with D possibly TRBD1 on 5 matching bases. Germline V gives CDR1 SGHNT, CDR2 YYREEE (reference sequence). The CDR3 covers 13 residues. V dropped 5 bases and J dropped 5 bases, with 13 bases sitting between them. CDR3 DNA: TGTGCCAGCAGGCGAGGGGTGGGTACTGAAGCTTTCTTT. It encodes CASRRGVGTEAFF.

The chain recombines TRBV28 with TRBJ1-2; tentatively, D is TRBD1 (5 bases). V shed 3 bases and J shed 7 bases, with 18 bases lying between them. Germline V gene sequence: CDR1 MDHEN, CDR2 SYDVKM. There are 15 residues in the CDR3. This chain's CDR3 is CASSFGLKSGGGYTF. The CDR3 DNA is TGTGCCAGCAGTTTTGGCCTCAAAAGCGGGGGTGGCTACACCTTC.

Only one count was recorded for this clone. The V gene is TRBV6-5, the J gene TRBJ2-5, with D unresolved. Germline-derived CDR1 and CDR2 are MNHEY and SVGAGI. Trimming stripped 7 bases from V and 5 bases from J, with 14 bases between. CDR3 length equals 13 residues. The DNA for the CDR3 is TGTGCCAGCACCTTTCCCGGGTCGGAGACCCAGTACTTC. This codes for CASTFPGSETQYF.

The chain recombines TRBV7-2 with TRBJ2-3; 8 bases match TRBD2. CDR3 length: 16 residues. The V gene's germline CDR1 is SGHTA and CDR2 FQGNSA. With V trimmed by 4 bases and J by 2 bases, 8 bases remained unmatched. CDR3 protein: CASSSVGLALTDTQYF. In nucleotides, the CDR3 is TGTGCCAGCAGCTCCGTCGGACTAGCTCTCACAGATACGCAGTATTTT.

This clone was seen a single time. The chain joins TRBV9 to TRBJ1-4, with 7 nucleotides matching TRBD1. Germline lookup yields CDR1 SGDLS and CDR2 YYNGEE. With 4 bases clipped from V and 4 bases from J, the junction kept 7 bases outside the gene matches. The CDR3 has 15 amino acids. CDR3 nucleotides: TGTGCCAGCAGCCGACAGGGTCTTAGTAATGAAAAACTGTTTTTT. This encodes CASSRQGLSNEKLFF.

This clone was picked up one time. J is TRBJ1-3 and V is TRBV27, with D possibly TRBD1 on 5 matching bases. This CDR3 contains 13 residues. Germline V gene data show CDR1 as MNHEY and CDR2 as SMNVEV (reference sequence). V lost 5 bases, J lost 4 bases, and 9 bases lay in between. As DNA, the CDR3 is TGTGCCAGCAGTGGGGGTTCCGGAAACACCATATATTTT. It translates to CASSGGSGNTIYF.

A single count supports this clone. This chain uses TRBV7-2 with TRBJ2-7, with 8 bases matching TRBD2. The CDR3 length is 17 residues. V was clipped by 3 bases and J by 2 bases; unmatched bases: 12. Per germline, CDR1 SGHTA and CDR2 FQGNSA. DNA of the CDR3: TGTGCCAGCAGCTTGTCCTACTCCGCGACTAGCGCCTACGAGCAGTACTTC. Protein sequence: CASSLSYSATSAYEQYF. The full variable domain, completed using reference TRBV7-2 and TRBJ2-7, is GAGVSQSPSNKVTEKGKDVELRCDPISGHTALYWYRQSLGQGLEFLIYFQGNSAPDKSGLPSDRFSAERTGGSVSTLTIQRTQQEDSAVYLCASSLSYSATSAYEQYFGPGTRLTVT.

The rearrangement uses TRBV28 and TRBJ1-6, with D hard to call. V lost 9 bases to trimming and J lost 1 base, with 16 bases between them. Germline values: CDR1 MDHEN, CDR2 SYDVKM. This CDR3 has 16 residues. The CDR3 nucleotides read TGTGCCAGTGGCGCGAAGACACTATCCTATAATTCACCCCTCCACTTT. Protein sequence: CASGAKTLSYNSPLHF.

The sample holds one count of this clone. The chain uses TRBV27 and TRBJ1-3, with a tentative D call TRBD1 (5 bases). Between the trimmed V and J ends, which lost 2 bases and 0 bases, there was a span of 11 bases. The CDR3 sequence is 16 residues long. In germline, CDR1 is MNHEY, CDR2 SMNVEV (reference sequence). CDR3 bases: TGTGCCAGCAGTTTAACCCGGGGCGCCTCTGGAAACACCATATATTTT. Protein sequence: CASSLTRGASGNTIYF.

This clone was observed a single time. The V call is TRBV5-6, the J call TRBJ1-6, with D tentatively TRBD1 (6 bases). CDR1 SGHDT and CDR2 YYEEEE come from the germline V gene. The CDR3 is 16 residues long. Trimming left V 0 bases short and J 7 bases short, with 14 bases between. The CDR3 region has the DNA TGTGCCAGCAGCTTGGCCAAGGGGGTGAAGAATTCACCCCTCCACTTT. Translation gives CASSLAKGVKNSPLHF.

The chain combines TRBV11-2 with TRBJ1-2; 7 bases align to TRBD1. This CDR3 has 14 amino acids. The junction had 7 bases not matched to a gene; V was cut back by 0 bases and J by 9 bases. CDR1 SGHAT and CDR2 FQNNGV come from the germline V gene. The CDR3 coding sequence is TGTGCCAGCAGCTTAGATCTAAGGACAGGAAGCTACACCTTC. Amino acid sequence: CASSLDLRTGSYTF. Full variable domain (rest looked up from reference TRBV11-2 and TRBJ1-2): EAGVAQSPRYKIIEKRQSVAFWCNPISGHATLYWYQQILGQGPKLLIQFQNNGVVDDSQLPKDRFSAERLKGVDSTLKIQPAKLEDSAVYLCASSLDLRTGSYTFGSGTRLTVV.

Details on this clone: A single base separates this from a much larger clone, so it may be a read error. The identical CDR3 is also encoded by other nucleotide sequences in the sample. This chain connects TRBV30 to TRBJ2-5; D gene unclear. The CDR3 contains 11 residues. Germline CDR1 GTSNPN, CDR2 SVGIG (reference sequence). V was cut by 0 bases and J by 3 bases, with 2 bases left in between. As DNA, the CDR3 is TGTGCCTGGAGTGTAGAAGAGACCCAGTACTTC. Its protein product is CAWSVEETQYF.

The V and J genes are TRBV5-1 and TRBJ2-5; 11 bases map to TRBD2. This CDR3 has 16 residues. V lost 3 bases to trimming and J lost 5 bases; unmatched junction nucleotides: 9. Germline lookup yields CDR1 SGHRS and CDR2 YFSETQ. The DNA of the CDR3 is TGCGCCAGCAGCTGGGGGTCTAGCGGGGGGCCGGAGACCCAGTACTTC. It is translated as CASSWGSSGGPETQYF.